The clone carrying this T cell receptor (beta chain) was counted a few times. Trimming cost V 1 base and J 3 bases, with 10 bases left between them. Germline assignment: CDR1 MGHRA and CDR2 YSYEKL. The CDR3 runs 15 residues. These data belong to a study of cytomegalovirus exposure and HLA in healthy donors. Use of 60 Vbeta and 13 Jbeta primers characterized the PCR. Here immunoSEQ multiplex PCR was the method, and the copy in TCRdb shows in-frame clones only, minus some. The repertoire holds approximately 150,000 clones, with about 71% as singletons. The TCR was taken from a woman aged 25 to 45 in good health and CMV-seronegative. The sample was PBMCs. J is TRBJ1-5 and V is TRBV4-1; possible D gene TRBD1, 5 bases. CDR3 in amino acids: CASSQAGGSNQPQHF. The DNA for the CDR3 is TGCGCCAGCAGCCAAGCTGGGGGGTCCAATCAGCCCCAGCATTTT.